The rows below give T cell receptor beta chains drawn from one sample of a study of shared clonotypes between healthy human individuals. The data were produced by immunoSEQ multiplex PCR, yet TCRdb's version contains in-frame clones alone and is incomplete. The sample consists of about 1.4 million clones, roughly 96% of them appearing once. The specimen sequenced was naive CD4+ T cells sorted from blood. These receptors were collected from a man younger than 40 in good health. Both conserved end residues are part of each CDR3. Fields, in order: J gene, clone size, D gene, V gene, CDR3 length, CDR3 protein, CDR3 DNA. D genes are given only for firm matches. Size values are once, few and many counts, or a class for expanded clones, and some rows have none.

J gene: TRBJ2-3; clone size: .; D gene: .; V gene: TRBV5-4; CDR3 length: 15; CDR3 protein: CASSSRTDPTDTQYF; CDR3 DNA: TGTGCCAGCAGCTCCAGGACAGACCCCACAGATACGCAGTATTTT
J gene: TRBJ2-2; clone size: .; D gene: .; V gene: TRBV11-3; CDR3 length: 15; CDR3 protein: CASSLGGLNTGELFF; CDR3 DNA: TGTGCCAGCAGCTTGGGAGGACTAAACACCGGGGAGCTGTTTTTT
J gene: TRBJ2-7; clone size: .; D gene: .; V gene: TRBV7-6; CDR3 length: 13; CDR3 protein: CASSPTGVYEQYF; CDR3 DNA: TGTGCCAGCAGCCCCACTGGAGTCTACGAGCAGTACTTC
J gene: TRBJ2-7; clone size: .; D gene: TRBD2; V gene: TRBV29-1; CDR3 length: 12; CDR3 protein: CSVVAGGDEQYF; CDR3 DNA: TGCAGCGTAGTCGCGGGAGGGGACGAGCAGTACTTC
J gene: TRBJ2-3; clone size: .; D gene: .; V gene: TRBV2; CDR3 length: 18; CDR3 protein: CASMNFRSRVTSTDTQYF; CDR3 DNA: TGTGCCAGCATGAATTTCCGAAGCAGGGTAACTAGCACAGATACGCAGTATTTT
J gene: TRBJ2-3; clone size: .; D gene: TRBD2; V gene: TRBV2; CDR3 length: 16; CDR3 protein: CVKTPGLAGRTDTQYF; CDR3 DNA: TGTGTAAAGACCCCGGGACTAGCGGGACGCACAGATACGCAGTATTTT
J gene: TRBJ2-5; clone size: .; D gene: .; V gene: TRBV28; CDR3 length: 16; CDR3 protein: CASSHYRGYGQETQYF; CDR3 DNA: TGTGCCAGCAGTCATTATAGAGGGTATGGCCAAGAGACCCAGTACTTC
J gene: TRBJ1-4; clone size: .; D gene: .; V gene: TRBV7-6; CDR3 length: 16; CDR3 protein: CASSLDDGAARGKLFF; CDR3 DNA: TGTGCCAGCAGCTTAGACGACGGCGCGGCGAGGGGAAAACTGTTTTTT
J gene: TRBJ2-4; clone size: .; D gene: .; V gene: TRBV27; CDR3 length: 15; CDR3 protein: CASSLMVGAKNIQYF; CDR3 DNA: TGTGCCAGCAGTTTAATGGTGGGGGCCAAAAACATTCAGTACTTC
J gene: TRBJ2-2; clone size: .; D gene: .; V gene: TRBV5-4; CDR3 length: 12; CDR3 protein: CASSQFGGELFF; CDR3 DNA: TGTGCCAGCAGCCAATTTGGCGGGGAGCTGTTTTTT
J gene: TRBJ2-2; clone size: .; D gene: .; V gene: TRBV7-3; CDR3 length: 12; CDR3 protein: CASSLWAGELFF; CDR3 DNA: TGTGCCAGCAGCTTATGGGCCGGGGAGCTGTTTTTT
J gene: TRBJ2-3; clone size: .; D gene: .; V gene: TRBV30; CDR3 length: 14; CDR3 protein: CAWSPRSFTDTQYF; CDR3 DNA: TGTGCCTGGAGCCCCCGGAGTTTCACAGATACGCAGTATTTT
J gene: TRBJ1-5; clone size: few; D gene: TRBD1; V gene: TRBV6-1; CDR3 length: 19; CDR3 protein: CASSGAGGTGILSNQPQHF; CDR3 DNA: TGTGCCAGCAGTGGGGCTGGTGGGACAGGGATCCTTAGCAATCAGCCCCAGCATTTT
J gene: TRBJ2-1; clone size: .; D gene: .; V gene: TRBV12-1; CDR3 length: 15; CDR3 protein: CAPRGGRESQNEQFF; CDR3 DNA: TGTGCCCCCCGGGGGGGCCGAGAGAGTCAAAATGAGCAGTTCTTC
J gene: TRBJ1-4; clone size: .; D gene: .; V gene: TRBV5-4; CDR3 length: 15; CDR3 protein: CASSLGGARGSQLFF; CDR3 DNA: TGTGCCAGCAGCTTGGGAGGGGCTAGGGGTTCTCAACTGTTTTTT
J gene: TRBJ2-1; clone size: .; D gene: .; V gene: TRBV18; CDR3 length: 12; CDR3 protein: CASSQGLGEQFF; CDR3 DNA: TGTGCCAGCTCACAGGGTTTGGGTGAGCAGTTCTTC
J gene: TRBJ2-3; clone size: .; D gene: .; V gene: TRBV5-1; CDR3 length: 11; CDR3 protein: CASTELDTQYF; CDR3 DNA: TGCGCCAGCACGGAGCTAGATACGCAGTATTTT
J gene: TRBJ2-3; clone size: once; D gene: .; V gene: TRBV28; CDR3 length: 13; CDR3 protein: CASRGQPTDTQYF; CDR3 DNA: TGTGCCAGCAGGGGACAACCCACAGATACGCAGTATTTT
J gene: TRBJ2-1; clone size: .; D gene: TRBD1; V gene: TRBV5-1; CDR3 length: 16; CDR3 protein: CASRDGITGGYIEQFF; CDR3 DNA: TGCGCCAGCAGAGATGGGATTACAGGGGGCTACATTGAGCAGTTCTTC
J gene: TRBJ2-3; clone size: .; D gene: .; V gene: TRBV29-1; CDR3 length: 13; CDR3 protein: CSVERLDTDTQYF; CDR3 DNA: TGCAGCGTTGAGAGGCTAGATACAGATACGCAGTATTTT
J gene: TRBJ2-3; clone size: .; D gene: .; V gene: TRBV9; CDR3 length: 14; CDR3 protein: CASSASSNTDTQYF; CDR3 DNA: TGTGCCAGCAGCGCCTCTAGCAACACAGATACGCAGTATTTT
J gene: TRBJ2-3; clone size: .; D gene: .; V gene: TRBV7-6; CDR3 length: 17; CDR3 protein: CASSRTPPGLGTDTQYF; CDR3 DNA: TGTGCCAGCAGCCGAACCCCTCCGGGCCTGGGCACTGATACGCAGTATTTT
J gene: TRBJ1-1; clone size: .; D gene: .; V gene: TRBV7-9; CDR3 length: 15; CDR3 protein: CASSLHNRVFTEAFF; CDR3 DNA: TGTGCCAGCAGCTTGCATAACAGGGTTTTCACTGAAGCTTTCTTT
J gene: TRBJ2-1; clone size: .; D gene: .; V gene: TRBV6-5; CDR3 length: 13; CDR3 protein: CASSRTPYNEQFF; CDR3 DNA: TGTGCCAGCAGCCGGACGCCCTACAATGAGCAGTTCTTC
J gene: TRBJ1-3; clone size: .; D gene: .; V gene: TRBV5-4; CDR3 length: 15; CDR3 protein: CASSPGGLAGNTIYF; CDR3 DNA: TGTGCCAGCAGCCCGGGCGGTTTGGCTGGAAACACCATATATTTT
J gene: TRBJ2-3; clone size: .; D gene: TRBD1; V gene: TRBV7-8; CDR3 length: 15; CDR3 protein: CASSLDRGGTDTQYF; CDR3 DNA: TGTGCCAGCAGCTTAGACAGGGGTGGCACAGATACGCAGTATTTT
J gene: TRBJ1-1; clone size: .; D gene: .; V gene: TRBV28; CDR3 length: 13; CDR3 protein: CASRKNSNTEAFF; CDR3 DNA: TGTGCCAGCAGAAAAAACTCGAACACTGAAGCTTTCTTT
J gene: TRBJ2-3; clone size: .; D gene: TRBD2; V gene: TRBV11-2; CDR3 length: 14; CDR3 protein: CASRRGLAPDTQYF; CDR3 DNA: TGTGCCAGCAGGAGGGGACTAGCGCCAGATACGCAGTATTTT
J gene: TRBJ2-7; clone size: few; D gene: TRBD2; V gene: TRBV5-1; CDR3 length: 16; CDR3 protein: CASSLAPSGSGYEQYF; CDR3 DNA: TGCGCCAGCAGCTTGGCCCCTAGCGGGAGTGGGTACGAGCAGTACTTC
J gene: TRBJ1-1; clone size: .; D gene: .; V gene: TRBV5-4; CDR3 length: 13; CDR3 protein: CASSLGGSTEAFF; CDR3 DNA: TGTGCCAGCAGCTTGGGAGGGAGCACTGAAGCTTTCTTT
J gene: TRBJ2-3; clone size: .; D gene: .; V gene: TRBV10-3; CDR3 length: 13; CDR3 protein: CAITHGRTDTQYF; CDR3 DNA: TGTGCCATCACCCACGGGCGCACAGATACGCAGTATTTT
J gene: TRBJ2-7; clone size: .; D gene: TRBD2; V gene: TRBV5-1; CDR3 length: 15; CDR3 protein: CASSRRLAAPYEQYF; CDR3 DNA: TGCGCCAGCAGTCGGAGGCTAGCGGCCCCCTACGAGCAGTACTTC
J gene: TRBJ2-3; clone size: .; D gene: .; V gene: TRBV5-1; CDR3 length: 15; CDR3 protein: CASSFYSTRTDTQYF; CDR3 DNA: TGCGCCAGCAGCTTCTACTCTACGAGAACAGATACGCAGTATTTT
J gene: TRBJ2-1; clone size: .; D gene: .; V gene: TRBV25-1; CDR3 length: 13; CDR3 protein: CASSGRRYNEQFF; CDR3 DNA: TGTGCCAGCAGTGGCCGGCGCTACAATGAGCAGTTCTTC
J gene: TRBJ2-5; clone size: .; D gene: .; V gene: TRBV6-5; CDR3 length: 14; CDR3 protein: CASQTQGRLETQYF; CDR3 DNA: TGTGCCAGTCAGACGCAGGGGCGGTTGGAGACCCAGTACTTC
J gene: TRBJ2-5; clone size: once; D gene: TRBD1; V gene: TRBV5-1; CDR3 length: 15; CDR3 protein: CASSSGQLGVGTQYF; CDR3 DNA: TGCGCCAGCAGCTCGGGACAGCTAGGGGTGGGGACCCAGTACTTC
J gene: TRBJ2-2; clone size: few; D gene: TRBD1; V gene: TRBV5-1; CDR3 length: 15; CDR3 protein: CASSLVQGGTGELFF; CDR3 DNA: TGCGCCAGCAGCTTGGTACAGGGGGGCACCGGGGAGCTGTTTTTT
J gene: TRBJ1-5; clone size: .; D gene: .; V gene: TRBV7-3; CDR3 length: 13; CDR3 protein: CASSLGANQPQHF; CDR3 DNA: TGTGCCAGCAGCTTGGGGGCTAATCAGCCCCAGCATTTT
J gene: TRBJ2-7; clone size: .; D gene: .; V gene: TRBV11-3; CDR3 length: 13; CDR3 protein: CASSLTQGYEQYF; CDR3 DNA: TGTGCCAGCAGCCTTACACAGGGCTACGAGCAGTACTTC
J gene: TRBJ1-2; clone size: .; D gene: .; V gene: TRBV28; CDR3 length: 13; CDR3 protein: CASSIPGPYGYTF; CDR3 DNA: TGTGCCAGCAGTATCCCGGGGCCCTATGGCTACACCTTC
J gene: TRBJ1-5; clone size: .; D gene: .; V gene: TRBV28; CDR3 length: 13; CDR3 protein: CASSLLGAQPQHF; CDR3 DNA: TGTGCCAGCAGTTTGCTAGGTGCTCAGCCCCAGCATTTT
J gene: TRBJ1-4; clone size: .; D gene: .; V gene: TRBV2; CDR3 length: 12; CDR3 protein: CASMAENEKLFF; CDR3 DNA: TGTGCCAGCATGGCTGAAAATGAAAAACTGTTTTTT
J gene: TRBJ1-5; clone size: .; D gene: .; V gene: TRBV28; CDR3 length: 14; CDR3 protein: CASRPGQSNQPQHF; CDR3 DNA: TGTGCCAGCAGACCTGGACAGAGCAATCAGCCCCAGCATTTT
J gene: TRBJ2-3; clone size: .; D gene: .; V gene: TRBV10-1; CDR3 length: 13; CDR3 protein: CASTPGQSDTQYF; CDR3 DNA: TGCGCCAGCACCCCCGGACAGTCAGATACGCAGTATTTT
J gene: TRBJ1-4; clone size: .; D gene: .; V gene: TRBV21-1; CDR3 length: 16; CDR3 protein: CASSKAEWAGDEKLFF; CDR3 DNA: TGTGCCAGCAGCAAAGCCGAGTGGGCTGGGGACGAAAAACTGTTTTTT
J gene: TRBJ1-5; clone size: few; D gene: .; V gene: TRBV30; CDR3 length: 13; CDR3 protein: CAWSTENNQPQHF; CDR3 DNA: TGTGCCTGGAGTACGGAAAACAATCAGCCCCAGCATTTT
J gene: TRBJ2-1; clone size: .; D gene: TRBD2; V gene: TRBV6-5; CDR3 length: 15; CDR3 protein: CASSQSLAGLDEQFF; CDR3 DNA: TGTGCCAGCAGCCAGTCACTAGCGGGCCTCGATGAGCAGTTCTTC